A single sample is the source of the 9 T cell receptor beta chains below, sequenced in a study of cytomegalovirus exposure and HLA in healthy donors. PCR involved 60 Vbeta and 13 Jbeta primers. Profiling relied on immunoSEQ multiplex PCR, and the TCRdb table lists in-frame clones only, not all of them. The top ten clones hold approximately 1.5% of a sample with roughly 170,000 clones, 77% of them seen once. Material: PBMCs. These receptors were obtained from a woman aged 25-40 years in good health and CMV-seropositive.

The J gene is TRBJ2-7, the V gene TRBV7-2; a possible D gene is TRBD2 (6 bases). Germline V gene lookup returns CDR1 SGHTA and CDR2 FQGNSA. V was clipped by 5 bases and J by 4 bases, with 15 bases between them. This CDR3 is 14 amino acids long. The chain's CDR3 is CASSPHGRVYEQYF. The CDR3, as DNA: TGTGCCAGCAGCCCGCACGGGAGAGTTTACGAGCAGTACTTC.

The rearrangement joins TRBV29-1 to TRBJ2-3, with D tentatively TRBD1 (5 bases). This CDR3 contains 14 residues. The germline V and J ends were trimmed by 7 bases and 5 bases, with 19 bases remaining between them. Germline loops: CDR1 SQVTM, CDR2 ANQGSEA. The CDR3, as DNA: TGCAGCGGGAACCAGGGTCCCGGCAGAGATACGCAGTATTTT. It translates to CSGNQGPGRDTQYF.

This rearrangement joins TRBV7-6 to TRBJ2-7; 8 nucleotides agree with TRBD2. Germline CDR1 and CDR2: SGHVS and FNYEAQ. This CDR3 has 16 residues. V lost 2 bases and J lost 2; bases outside the gene matches: 8. CDR3: CASSLQLGAGAYEQYF. The DNA for the CDR3 is TGTGCCAGCAGCTTACAACTTGGAGCGGGAGCCTACGAGCAGTACTTC. The full variable domain, its missing parts supplied by reference TRBV7-6 and TRBJ2-7, is GAGVSQSPRYKVTKRGQDVALRCDPISGHVSLYWYRQALGQGPEFLTYFNYEAQQDKSGLPNDRFSAERPEGSISTLTIQRTEQRDSAMYRCASSLQLGAGAYEQYFGPGTRLTVT.

The chain has TRBV4-1 and TRBJ2-6; D is unresolved. The CDR3 is 19 residues long. Germline CDR1 and CDR2: MGHRA and YSYEKL. Deletions cut 1 base from V and 0 bases from J, with 16 bases between. CDR3 sequence: CASSQGNAQPSSGANVLTF. For the CDR3, the DNA is TGCGCCAGCAGCCAAGGCAACGCACAGCCCAGCTCTGGGGCCAACGTCCTGACTTTC.

V usage is TRBV30 and J usage is TRBJ1-4, with D perhaps TRBD1 (5 bases). The CDR3 totals 14 residues. CDR1 and CDR2 from the germline V gene are GTSNPN and SVGIG (reference sequence). Trimming removed 5 bases from V and 5 bases from J, with 15 bases in between. The CDR3 DNA reads as TGTGCCTGGGGAGGGGACCGCCGGAATGAAAAACTGTTTTTT. It encodes CAWGGDRRNEKLFF.

The chain carries TRBV18 and TRBJ2-7; a weak D match, TRBD2 (6 bases). Trimming removed 4 bases from V and 4 bases from J, with 14 bases in between. Germline CDR1 reads KGHSH; CDR2 reads LQKENI. This CDR3 spans 14 amino acids. CDR3 sequence reads: CASSQARDSYEQYF. The CDR3 nucleotides read TGTGCCAGCTCACAAGCTCGGGACTCTTACGAGCAGTACTTC.

This chain connects TRBV27 to TRBJ2-2; 7 bases are shared with TRBD2. V gave up 5 bases and J gave up 1 base; unmatched junction bases: 4. CDR1 and CDR2 (germline): MNHEY, SMNVEV (reference sequence). This CDR3 comprises 15 residues. The CDR3 coding sequence is TGTGCCAGCAGTCATAGCGGGTGGAACACCGGGGAGCTGTTTTTT. Translation: CASSHSGWNTGELFF.

The chain combines TRBV4-2 with TRBJ1-1, with D perhaps TRBD1 (5 bases). Germline CDR1 and CDR2: LGHNA and YNFKEQ. The germline V and J ends were trimmed by 3 bases and 1 base, with 12 bases remaining between them. This CDR3 region has 15 residues. In nucleotides, the CDR3 is TGTGCCAGCAGCCAGGGACTCCCTGGGAACACTGAAGCTTTCTTT. Amino acid sequence: CASSQGLPGNTEAFF.

This chain joins TRBV28 and TRBJ2-7, with 13 bases identical to TRBD2. V was clipped by 5 bases and J by 1 base; unmatched bases: 5. The CDR3 spans 16 residues. Looked up from germline, CDR1 is MDHEN and CDR2 is SYDVKM. CDR3 in DNA: TGTGCCAGCAGTCCACTAGCGGGAGGGCTATCCTACGAGCAGTACTTC. Its protein is CASSPLAGGLSYEQYF.